What follows is one T cell receptor (beta chain) and its context. The V gene end was trimmed by 1 base and the J gene end by 10 bases; junction bases not matched to a gene: 6. Germline CDR1 is SGHAT and CDR2 is FQNNGV. The CDR3 length is 16 residues. The source of the sample is a study of cytomegalovirus exposure and HLA in healthy donors. PCR used 60 Vbeta primers and 13 Jbeta primers. Some clones are missing from TCRdb's copy, which holds only in-frame ones; the method was immunoSEQ multiplex PCR. The sample yields 150,000 to 200,000 clones, around 82% seen once. The sequenced sample consisted of PBMCs. V and J are TRBV11-2 and TRBJ2-1; TRBD2 aligns across 14 bases. This clonotype was sampled from a man in his sixties in good health and CMV-seronegative. CDR3 bases: TGTGCCAGCAGCTTAGGCGGACTAGCGGGAGGAGAGGAGCAGTTCTTC. Amino acids: CASSLGGLAGGEEQFF.